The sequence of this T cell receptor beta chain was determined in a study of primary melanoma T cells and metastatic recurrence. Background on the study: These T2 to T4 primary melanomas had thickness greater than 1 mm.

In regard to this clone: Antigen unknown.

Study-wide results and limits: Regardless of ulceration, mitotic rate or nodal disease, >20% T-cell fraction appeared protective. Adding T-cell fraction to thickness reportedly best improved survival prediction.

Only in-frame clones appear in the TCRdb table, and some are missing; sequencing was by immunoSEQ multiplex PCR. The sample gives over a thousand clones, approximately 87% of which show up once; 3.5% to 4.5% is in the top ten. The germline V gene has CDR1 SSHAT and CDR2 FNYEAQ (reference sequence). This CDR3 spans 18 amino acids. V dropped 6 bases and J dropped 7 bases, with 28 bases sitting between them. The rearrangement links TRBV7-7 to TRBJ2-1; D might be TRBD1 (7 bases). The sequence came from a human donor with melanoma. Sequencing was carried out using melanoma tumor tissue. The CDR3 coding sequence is TGTGCCAGCAGAAAGATTCGGGAGACAGGGTCAATAAGGAATGAGCAGTTCTTC. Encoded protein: CASRKIRETGSIRNEQFF.